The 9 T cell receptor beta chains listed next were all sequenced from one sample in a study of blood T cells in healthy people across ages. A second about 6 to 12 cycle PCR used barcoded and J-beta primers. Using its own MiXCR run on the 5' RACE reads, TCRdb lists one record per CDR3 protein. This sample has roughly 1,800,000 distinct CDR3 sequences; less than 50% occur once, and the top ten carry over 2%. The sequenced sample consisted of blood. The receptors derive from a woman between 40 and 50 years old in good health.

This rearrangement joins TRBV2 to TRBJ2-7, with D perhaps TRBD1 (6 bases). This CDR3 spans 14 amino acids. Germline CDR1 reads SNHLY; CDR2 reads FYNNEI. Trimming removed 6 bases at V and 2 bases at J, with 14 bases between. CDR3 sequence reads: CASRVRTGTYEQYF. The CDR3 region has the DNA TGTGCCAGCAGGGTAAGAACAGGGACCTACGAGCAGTACTTC.

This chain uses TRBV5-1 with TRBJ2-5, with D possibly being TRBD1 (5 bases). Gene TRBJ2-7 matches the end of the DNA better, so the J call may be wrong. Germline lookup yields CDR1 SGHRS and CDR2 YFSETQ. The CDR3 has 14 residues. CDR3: CASSLQAPLYEQYF. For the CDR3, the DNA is TGCGCCAGCAGCTTACAGGCCCCCCTCTACGAGCAGTACTTC.

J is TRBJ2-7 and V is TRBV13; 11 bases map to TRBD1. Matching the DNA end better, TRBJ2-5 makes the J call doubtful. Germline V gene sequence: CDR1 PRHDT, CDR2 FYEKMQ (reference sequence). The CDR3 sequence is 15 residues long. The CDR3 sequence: CASSGTGGTKETQYF. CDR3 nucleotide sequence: TGTGCCAGCAGTGGGACAGGGGGGACAAAAGAGACCCAGTACTTC.

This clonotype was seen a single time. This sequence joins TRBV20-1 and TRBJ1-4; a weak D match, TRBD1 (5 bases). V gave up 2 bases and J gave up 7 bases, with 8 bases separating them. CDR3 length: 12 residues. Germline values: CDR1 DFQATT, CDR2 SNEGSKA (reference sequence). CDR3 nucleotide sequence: TGCAGTGCTAGACCCGGGGCTGAAAAACTGTTTTTT. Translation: CSARPGAEKLFF.

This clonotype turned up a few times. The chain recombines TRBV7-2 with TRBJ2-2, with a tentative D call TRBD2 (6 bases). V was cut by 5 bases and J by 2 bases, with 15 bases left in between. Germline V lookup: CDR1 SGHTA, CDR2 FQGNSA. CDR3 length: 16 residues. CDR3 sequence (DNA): TGTGCCAGCAGCCCTCGTCGGAGGGTTAACACCGGGGAGCTGTTTTTT. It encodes CASSPRRRVNTGELFF.

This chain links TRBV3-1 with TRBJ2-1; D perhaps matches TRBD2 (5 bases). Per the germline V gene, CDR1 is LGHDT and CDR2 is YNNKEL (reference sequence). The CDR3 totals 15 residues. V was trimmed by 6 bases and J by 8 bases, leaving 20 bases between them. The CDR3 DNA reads TGTGCCAGCAGTCCCGGGAACACTTACCGAGATGAGCAGTTCTTC. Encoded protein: CASSPGNTYRDEQFF.

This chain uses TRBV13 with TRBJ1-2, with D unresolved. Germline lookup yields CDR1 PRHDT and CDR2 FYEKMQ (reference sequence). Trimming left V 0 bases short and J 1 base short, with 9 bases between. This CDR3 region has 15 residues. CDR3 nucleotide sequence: TGTGCCAGCAGCTTAGGCCAACTTTTTAACTATGGCTACACCTTC. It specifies CASSLGQLFNYGYTF. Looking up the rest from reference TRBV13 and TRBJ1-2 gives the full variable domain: AAGVIQSPRHLIKEKRETATLKCYPIPRHDTVYWYQQGPGQDPQFLISFYEKMQSDKGSIPDRFSAQQFSDYHSELNMSSLELGDSALYFCASSLGQLFNYGYTFGSGTRLTVV.

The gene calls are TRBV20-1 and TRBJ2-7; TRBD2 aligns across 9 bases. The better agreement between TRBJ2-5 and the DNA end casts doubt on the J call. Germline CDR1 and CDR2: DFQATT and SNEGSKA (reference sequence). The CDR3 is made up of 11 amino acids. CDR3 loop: CSWTSEETQYF. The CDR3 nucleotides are TGCTCTTGGACTAGCGAAGAGACCCAGTACTTC.

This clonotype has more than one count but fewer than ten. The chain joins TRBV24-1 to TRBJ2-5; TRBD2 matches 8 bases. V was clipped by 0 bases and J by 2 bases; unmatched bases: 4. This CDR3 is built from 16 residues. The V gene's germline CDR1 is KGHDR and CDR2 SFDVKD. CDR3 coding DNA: TGTGCCACCAGTGATTTGGGACTAGCTAAGCAAGAGACCCAGTACTTC. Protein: CATSDLGLAKQETQYF.